This entry features one T cell receptor beta chain sequence. What it binds is unknown. The CDR3 sequence is 15 residues long. CDR1 is MNHEY and CDR2 is SVGAGI in the germline V gene. The ends were cut back, 0 bases at V and 4 bases at J, with 12 bases in the middle. This sample was included in a study of response to subunit inactivated influenza vaccine. Points from the study as a whole: Authors suggested each seasonal flu vaccination may recruit only limited numbers of new T cells.

TCRdb recomputed calls from the RT-PCR reads with MiXCR, one row per CDR3 protein. The table includes about 780,000 distinct CDR3 sequences, less than 20% detected once. The chain carries TRBV6-5 and TRBJ1-2; the D gene is possibly TRBD1 (5 bases). This TCR was sampled from a man in his forties or fifties who received an inactivated influenza vaccine. The material was PBMCs from blood, obtained 4 to 6 days after vaccination. CDR3 bases: TGTGCCAGCAGTTACTCCCGGGGGGGACCCTATGGCTACACCTTC. This translates into CASSYSRGGPYGYTF.